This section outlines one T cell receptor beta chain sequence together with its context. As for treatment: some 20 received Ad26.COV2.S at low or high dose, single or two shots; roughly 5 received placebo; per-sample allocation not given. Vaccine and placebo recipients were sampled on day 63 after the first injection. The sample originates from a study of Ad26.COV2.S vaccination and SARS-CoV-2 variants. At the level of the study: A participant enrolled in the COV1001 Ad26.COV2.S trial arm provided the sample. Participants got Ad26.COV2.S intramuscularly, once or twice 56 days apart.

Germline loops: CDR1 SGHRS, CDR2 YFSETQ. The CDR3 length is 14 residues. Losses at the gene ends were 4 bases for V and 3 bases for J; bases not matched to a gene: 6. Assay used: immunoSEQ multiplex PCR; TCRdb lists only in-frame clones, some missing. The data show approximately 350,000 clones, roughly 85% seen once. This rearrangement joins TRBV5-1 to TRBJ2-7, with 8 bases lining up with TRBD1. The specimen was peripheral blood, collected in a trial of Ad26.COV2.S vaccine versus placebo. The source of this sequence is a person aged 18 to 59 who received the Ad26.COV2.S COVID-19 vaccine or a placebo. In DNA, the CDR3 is TGCGCCAGCAGCAAAAGGGACAGGATCTACGAGCAGTACTTC. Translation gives CASSKRDRIYEQYF.